This entry lists 32 T cell receptor beta chains sequenced from one sample in a study of T cells in Graves' hyperthyroidism and ophthalmopathy. Amplification of TCR beta CDR3 regions used RNA as the template. The HTBI primer set served for first-round RT-PCR of the TCR CDR3. TCRdb ran MiXCR on the multiplex PCR reads and lists one entry per CDR3 protein. There are about 360,000 distinct CDR3 sequences in the sample; roughly an eighth occur only once, and less than 10% lies in the top ten. Sequencing was performed on blood. The receptors stem from a young woman with Graves' hyperthyroidism.

A few counts support this clonotype. The CDR3 spells CASSQALTGYDEQFF. CDR3 coding DNA: TGTGCCAGCAGCCAAGCGTTAACAGGGTATGATGAGCAGTTCTTC. The V and J genes are TRBV14 and TRBJ2-1, with D perhaps TRBD1 (6 bases). V lost 1 base and J 8 bases, leaving 15 bases between the germline ends. The CDR3 covers 15 residues. The V gene's germline CDR1 is SGHDN and CDR2 FVKESK.

This clonotype was seen ten or more times. This rearrangement joins TRBV20-1 to TRBJ1-5; D unclear. This CDR3 has 13 amino acids. Between the trimmed V and J ends, which lost 6 bases and 1 base, there was a span of 10 bases. Looked up from germline, CDR1 is DFQATT and CDR2 is SNEGSKA (reference sequence). CDR3 DNA: TGCAGTGCCATTGGACGGAGCAATCAGCCCCAGCATTTT. Its protein is CSAIGRSNQPQHF.

This clonotype was recorded many times. The rearrangement uses TRBV7-6 and TRBJ2-3; a weak D match, TRBD2 (6 bases). The V end was cut by 4 bases, the J end by 7 bases, with 18 bases between. CDR3 length: 15 residues. Germline loops: CDR1 SGHVS, CDR2 FNYEAQ. DNA for the CDR3: TGTGCCAGCAGCTCAGCGGGCAACCCGGGATATACGCAGTATTTT. Translation: CASSSAGNPGYTQYF. The complete variable domain, with remaining parts taken from reference TRBV7-6 and TRBJ2-3, reads GAGVSQSPRYKVTKRGQDVALRCDPISGHVSLYWYRQALGQGPEFLTYFNYEAQQDKSGLPNDRFSAERPEGSISTLTIQRTEQRDSAMYRCASSSAGNPGYTQYFGPGTRLTVL.

This clonotype was counted many times. The chain carries TRBV18 and TRBJ1-1, with 9 bases matching TRBD1. The CDR3 contains 15 residues. Trimming took 3 bases from V and 4 from J; bases not matched to a gene: 6. Germline loops: CDR1 KGHSH, CDR2 LQKENI. DNA for the CDR3: TGTGCCAGCTCACCCACGGACAGGGGCGGCACTGAAGCTTTCTTT. Protein product: CASSPTDRGGTEAFF.

This clonotype has at least ten counts. The chain couples TRBV24-1 to TRBJ2-1; TRBD1 matches 9 bases. Germline CDR1 reads KGHDR; CDR2 reads SFDVKD. The CDR3 totals 15 residues. With V trimmed by 9 bases and J by 8 bases, 13 bases remained unmatched. The CDR3 nucleotides are TGTGCCACCGGCCGCACAGGGGGCGTCTTAGATGAGCAGTTCTTC. As protein: CATGRTGGVLDEQFF.

The chain combines TRBV10-2 with TRBJ2-1, with D possibly being TRBD2 (6 bases). CDR1 is WSHSY, CDR2 SAAADI, per germline. The CDR3 sequence is 15 residues long. Trimming stripped 0 bases from V and 0 bases from J, with 6 bases between. The CDR3 nucleotides read TGCGCCAGCAGTGAGTCGGAGGGCTCCTACAATGAGCAGTTCTTC. As protein: CASSESEGSYNEQFF.

J is TRBJ2-6 and V is TRBV29-1, with D maybe TRBD1 (8 bases). The germline V gene encodes CDR1 SQVTM and CDR2 ANQGSEA. The ends were cut back, 2 bases at V and 0 bases at J, with 20 bases in the middle. CDR3 size: 19 residues. The DNA for the CDR3 is TGCAGCGTTGAACAGCTTCGGACAGGGAGGGGCTCTGGGGCCAACGTCCTGACTTTC. Its translation: CSVEQLRTGRGSGANVLTF.

This clonotype was seen ten or more times. This rearrangement joins TRBV18 to TRBJ1-1; D is undetermined. The CDR3 loop spans 12 amino acids. CDR1 KGHSH and CDR2 LQKENI come from the germline V gene. Trimming cost V 5 bases and J 3 bases, with 7 bases left between them. The chain's CDR3 is CASSFRDTEAFF. The CDR3 DNA follows: TGTGCCAGCTCATTCCGGGACACTGAAGCTTTCTTT.

The V gene is TRBV5-6, the J gene TRBJ2-7; 9 bases fit TRBD2. V dropped 3 bases and J dropped 4; count of bases not matched to a gene: 8. Looked up from germline, CDR1 is SGHDT and CDR2 is YYEEEE. There are 15 residues in the CDR3. The CDR3 is CASSWGASGAYEQYF. The CDR3 nucleotides are TGTGCCAGCAGCTGGGGGGCTAGCGGGGCTTACGAGCAGTACTTC.

The gene calls are TRBV30 and TRBJ1-5, with 9 bases that match TRBD1. Unmatched junction bases numbered 10, after V lost 2 bases and J lost 5 bases. Germline CDR1 GTSNPN, CDR2 SVGIG (reference sequence). The CDR3 loop spans 16 amino acids. DNA for the CDR3: TGTGCCTGGAGTCCTTCGGACAGGGGAATGGATCAGCCCCAGCATTTT. Translation gives CAWSPSDRGMDQPQHF.

The V call is TRBV3-1, the J call TRBJ1-2; D gene unclear. Germline CDR1 and CDR2: LGHDT and YNNKEL (reference sequence). The CDR3 loop spans 12 amino acids. Trimming stripped 4 bases from V and 3 bases from J, with 6 bases between. CDR3 in amino acids: CASSRTYYGYTF. The CDR3 bases are TGTGCCAGCAGCCGGACTTACTATGGCTACACCTTC. Variable domain in full (rest from reference TRBV3-1 and TRBJ1-2): DTAVSQTPKYLVTQMGNDKSIKCEQNLGHDTMYWYKQDSKKFLKIMFSYNNKELIINETVPNRFSPKSPDKAHLNLHINSLELGDSAVYFCASSRTYYGYTFGSGTRLTVV.

The chain uses TRBV29-1 and TRBJ2-1; D unclear. The CDR3 runs 14 residues. Germline V gene sequence: CDR1 SQVTM, CDR2 ANQGSEA. Between the trimmed V and J ends, which lost 3 bases and 0 bases, there was a span of 9 bases. The CDR3, as DNA: TGCAGCGTTGAGGAGCCGGACTCCTACAATGAGCAGTTCTTC. Translated, it gives CSVEEPDSYNEQFF.

This clonotype was recorded a few times. A single base separates this from a much larger clone, so it may be a read error. V usage is TRBV3-1 and J usage is TRBJ2-5; D unclear. This CDR3 is built from 15 residues. V dropped 5 bases and J dropped 2 bases, with 15 bases sitting between them. Germline CDR1 LGHDT, CDR2 YNNKEL (reference sequence). The CDR3 DNA reads TGTGCCAGCAGCTCCCTGCAGTCGCCTCAAGAGACCCAGTACTTC. This gives the protein CASSSLQSPQETQYF.

A remark on this clonotype: This may come from a read error, since a much larger clone is one base off. This chain joins TRBV6-6 and TRBJ1-4; D possibly corresponds to TRBD1 (5 bases). Germline CDR1 MNHNY, CDR2 SVGAGI (reference sequence). CDR3 size: 15 residues. Here the CDR3 DNA reads TGTGCCAGCAGTTACTCCGGGGGTCGATTCGAAAGACTGTTTTTT. It is translated as CASSYSGGRFERLFF.

This clonotype appeared many times. This chain uses TRBV7-9 with TRBJ1-1; 8 bases are shared with TRBD1. The CDR3 sequence is 15 residues long. The junction had 5 bases not matched to a gene; V was cut back by 4 bases and J by 1 base. Germline CDR1 and CDR2: SEHNR and FQNEAQ (reference sequence). CDR3 bases: TGTGCCAGCAGCTCCTCAGGGGGCTCGAACACTGAAGCTTTCTTT. It is translated as CASSSSGGSNTEAFF.

This clonotype has a count of ten or more. V is TRBV6-1 and J is TRBJ2-2, with D perhaps TRBD1 (5 bases). The V end was cut by 6 bases, the J end by 6 bases, with 11 bases between. Germline CDR1 is MNHNS and CDR2 is SASEGT. The CDR3 has 13 residues. CDR3 DNA: TGTGCCAGCAGCACCCAGGGTGCCGGGGAGCTGTTTTTT. Its translation is CASSTQGAGELFF.

This chain connects TRBV5-1 to TRBJ2-4; maybe TRBD2 (6 bases). V was trimmed by 6 bases and J by 2 bases, leaving 18 bases between them. Germline values: CDR1 SGHRS, CDR2 YFSETQ. This CDR3 is 16 amino acids long. The CDR3 region has the DNA TGCGCCAGCATCCCCCCGGTAGGAGGGACCAAAAACATTCAGTACTTC. Protein: CASIPPVGGTKNIQYF.

This clonotype was observed many times. V and J are TRBV10-3 and TRBJ2-1, with 9 bases that match TRBD1. The V gene's germline CDR1 is ENHRY and CDR2 SYGVKD. The CDR3 is 15 amino acids. V trimming: 10 bases; J trimming: 8 bases; junction bases outside the gene matches: 15. Written as DNA, the CDR3 is TGTGCCACCTCCGGGACAGGGATGGTTTCTGATGAGCAGTTCTTC. Translated: CATSGTGMVSDEQFF.

This clonotype was counted ten times or more. This chain connects TRBV28 to TRBJ2-1; 7 bases are shared with TRBD2. Germline V CDR1 and CDR2: MDHEN, SYDVKM. J lost 5 bases, V lost 5 bases, and 15 bases had no gene match. The length of the CDR3 is 17 residues. The CDR3 loop is CASSPLARAGKNNEQFF. The CDR3 DNA reads as TGTGCCAGCAGTCCTCTTGCGAGAGCGGGGAAAAACAATGAGCAGTTCTTC.

This clonotype was detected many times. The chain uses TRBV3-1 and TRBJ1-1; 7 nucleotides line up with TRBD1. The germline V gene encodes CDR1 LGHDT and CDR2 YNNKEL (reference sequence). V was pared by 1 base and J by 6 bases, with 5 bases of the junction left unmatched. The CDR3 is 14 residues long. CDR3 bases: TGTGCCAGCAGCCAAGGAGACAGGGCCTCTGAAGCTTTCTTT. It codes for CASSQGDRASEAFF. Full variable domain (outside the CDR3, taken from reference TRBV3-1 and TRBJ1-1): DTAVSQTPKYLVTQMGNDKSIKCEQNLGHDTMYWYKQDSKKFLKIMFSYNNKELIINETVPNRFSPKSPDKAHLNLHINSLELGDSAVYFCASSQGDRASEAFFGQGTRLTVV.

This clonotype was picked up many times. CDR3 bases: TGTGCCAGCTCATGGGGGGGCAATCAGCCCCAGCATTTT. Amino acids: CASSWGGNQPQHF. V gene TRBV27 combines with J gene TRBJ1-5, with D possibly TRBD1 on 5 matching bases. Trimming pared 8 bases from V and 2 bases from J, leaving 10 bases between. This CDR3 is 13 amino acids long. The germline CDR1 and CDR2 sequences are MNHEY and SMNVEV (reference sequence).

This chain joins TRBV6-1 and TRBJ2-1, with D possibly being TRBD2 (5 bases). CDR1 is MNHNS and CDR2 is SASEGT in the germline V gene. The length of the CDR3 is 11 residues. V was trimmed by 5 bases and J by 8 bases, leaving 7 bases between them. The CDR3 sequence: CASSYGDEQFF. CDR3 nucleotides: TGTGCCAGCAGTTACGGGGATGAGCAGTTCTTC.

This clonotype was seen repeatedly, ten times or more. The V and J genes are TRBV20-1 and TRBJ2-7; D is uncertain. V lost 1 base and J lost 0, with 7 bases in between. CDR1 and CDR2 from the germline V gene are DFQATT and SNEGSKA (reference sequence). The CDR3 totals 13 residues. CDR3 residues: CSARVTISYEQYF. The CDR3 nucleotides are TGCAGTGCTAGAGTTACGATCTCCTACGAGCAGTACTTC.

This clonotype was seen many times. The V call is TRBV15, the J call TRBJ2-1; 12 bases map to TRBD2. The CDR3 length is 18 residues. Looked up from germline, CDR1 is LNHNV and CDR2 is YYDKDF (reference sequence). Written as DNA, the CDR3 is TGTGACCGGTTGAGGCTAGCGGGAGGGCCGAGCGAGCTCAATGAGCAGTTCTTC. This translates into CDRLRLAGGPSELNEQFF.

This clonotype was counted at least ten times. The rearrangement joins TRBV10-2 to TRBJ2-1, with TRBD1 matching over 7 bases. The CDR3 totals 16 residues. CDR1 WSHSY and CDR2 SAAADI come from the germline V gene. V shed 1 base, J shed 6 bases, and the junction held 9 bases outside the gene matches. The CDR3 here is CASSEFGRGYVNEQFF. CDR3 nucleotides: TGCGCCAGCAGTGAGTTCGGCAGGGGGTATGTCAATGAGCAGTTCTTC.

With respect to this clonotype: This sequence may be a read error, since a much larger clone differs from it by one base. V usage is TRBV28 and J usage is TRBJ1-1; TRBD1 matches at 7 bases. Germline values: CDR1 MDHEN, CDR2 SYDVKM. V lost 4 bases to trimming and J lost 11 bases; unmatched junction nucleotides: 13. The CDR3 is made up of 14 amino acids. The CDR3 here is CASSSPGRGPQAFF. Here the CDR3 DNA reads TGTGCCAGCAGTTCGCCGGGTAGGGGGCCTCAGGCTTTCTTT.

J is TRBJ2-3 and V is TRBV29-1; D remains ambiguous. CDR3 length equals 13 residues. V was shortened by 5 bases and J by 0 bases, with 9 bases between the two germline ends. CDR1 is SQVTM and CDR2 is ANQGSEA in the germline V gene. The CDR3 DNA reads as TGCAGCGTTATGGGTTCTAGCACAGATACGCAGTATTTT. This codes for CSVMGSSTDTQYF.

Points on this clonotype: Being one base from a much bigger clone, this may be a read error. The DNA of the CDR3 is TGTGCCAGCAGCTTTGGGACCGGTTATAATTCACTCCTCCACTTT. The encoded protein is CASSFGTGYNSLLHF. The chain uses TRBV7-9 and TRBJ1-6, with D possibly being TRBD1 (5 bases). CDR3 size: 15 residues. Germline CDR1 SEHNR, CDR2 FQNEAQ (reference sequence).

This clonotype appeared a few times. A read error is possible here, since a much larger clone lies one base away. This chain links TRBV28 with TRBJ1-4, with 7 bases aligning to TRBD1. The CDR3 spans 14 residues. Germline lookup yields CDR1 MDHEN and CDR2 SYDVKM. The CDR3 DNA reads TGTGCCAGCGGTTTGCAGGGGGTTAATGAAAAACTGTTTTTT. Its protein is CASGLQGVNEKLFF.

This clonotype was seen a few times. This rearrangement joins TRBV19 to TRBJ1-4; D possibly corresponds to TRBD1 (5 bases). Germline V gene sequence: CDR1 LNHDA, CDR2 SQIVND (reference sequence). The CDR3 spans 14 residues. With 9 bases removed from V and 8 bases from J, the gap between germline ends came to 19 bases. The CDR3 reads CASRDGGTVEKLFF. The CDR3 DNA sequence: TGTGCCAGCCGGGACGGGGGGACCGTAGAAAAACTGTTTTTT.

This clonotype occurred many times. For the CDR3, the DNA is TGTGCCAGCAGTGGACAGTCTGTAGGGTCACCCCTCCACTTT. It encodes CASSGQSVGSPLHF. The chain carries TRBV2 and TRBJ1-6; perhaps TRBD1 as D (5 bases). Germline CDR1 and CDR2: SNHLY and FYNNEI. Trimming removed 4 bases from V and 10 bases from J, with 14 bases in between. CDR3 length equals 14 residues.

This clonotype was seen at least ten times. This sequence joins TRBV12-5 and TRBJ2-3; the match to TRBD1 covers 9 bases. V lost 2 bases, J lost 5 bases, and 11 bases stayed unmatched. CDR3 length equals 17 residues. Germline V gene sequence: CDR1 LGHNT, CDR2 FRNRAP. In nucleotides, the CDR3 is TGTGCTAGTGGTTTGTTTCGGACAGGGGCGGCAGAAGATACGCAGTATTTT. Protein product: CASGLFRTGAAEDTQYF.